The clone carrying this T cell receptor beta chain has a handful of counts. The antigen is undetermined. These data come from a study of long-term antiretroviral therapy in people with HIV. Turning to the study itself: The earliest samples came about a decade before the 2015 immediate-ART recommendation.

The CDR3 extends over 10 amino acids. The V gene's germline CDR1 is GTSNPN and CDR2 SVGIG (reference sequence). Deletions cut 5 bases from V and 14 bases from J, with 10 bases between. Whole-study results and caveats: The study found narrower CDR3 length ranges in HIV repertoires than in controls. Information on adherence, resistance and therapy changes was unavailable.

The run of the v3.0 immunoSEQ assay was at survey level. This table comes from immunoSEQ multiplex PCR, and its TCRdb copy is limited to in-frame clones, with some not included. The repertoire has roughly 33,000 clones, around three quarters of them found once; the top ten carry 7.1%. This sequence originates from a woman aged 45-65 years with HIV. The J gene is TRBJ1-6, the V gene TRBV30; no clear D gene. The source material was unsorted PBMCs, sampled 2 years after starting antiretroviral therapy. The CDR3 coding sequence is TGTGCCTGGGGACTGGGCACCCTCCACTTT. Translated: CAWGLGTLHF.